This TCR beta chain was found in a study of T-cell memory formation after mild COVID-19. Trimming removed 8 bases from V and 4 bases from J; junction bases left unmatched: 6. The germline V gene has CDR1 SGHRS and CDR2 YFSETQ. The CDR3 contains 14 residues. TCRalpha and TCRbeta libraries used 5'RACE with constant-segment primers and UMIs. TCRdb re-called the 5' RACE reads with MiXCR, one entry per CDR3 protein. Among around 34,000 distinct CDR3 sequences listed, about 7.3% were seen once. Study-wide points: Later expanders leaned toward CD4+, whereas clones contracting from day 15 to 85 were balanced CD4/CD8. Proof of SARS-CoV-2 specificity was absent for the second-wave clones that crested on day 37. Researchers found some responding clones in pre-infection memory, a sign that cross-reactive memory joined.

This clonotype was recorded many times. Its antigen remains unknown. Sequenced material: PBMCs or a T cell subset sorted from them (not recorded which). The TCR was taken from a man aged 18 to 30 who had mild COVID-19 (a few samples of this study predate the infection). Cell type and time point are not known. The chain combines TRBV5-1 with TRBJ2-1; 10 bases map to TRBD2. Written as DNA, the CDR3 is TGCGCCAGTGGAGCGGGGGGGCGATACAATGAGCAGTTCTTC. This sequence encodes CASGAGGRYNEQFF.